This T cell receptor (beta chain) was identified in a study of T-cell reconstitution after alpha-beta-depleted transplantation in children. This clonotype was observed many times. It was with unique molecular identifiers that the TCRbeta library was prepared. One entry per CDR3 protein results from TCRdb running MiXCR on the PCR reads. The table records about 640,000 distinct CDR3 sequences, 16% of them present only once. Germline V gene lookup returns CDR1 SQVTM and CDR2 ANQGSEA. The CDR3 is 16 residues long. With V trimmed by 3 bases and J by 7 bases, 12 bases remained unmatched. The material sequenced was PBMCs from the stem cell graft donor, taken from the stem cell graft. V usage is TRBV29-1 and J usage is TRBJ1-2; 12 nucleotides match TRBD1. The receptor was derived from a human donor who donated a stem cell graft to a child with acute myeloid leukemia. CDR3 coding DNA: TGCAGCGTTGATAATCCCCGGGGACAGGGGGCTGGTGGCTACACCTTC. Residues: CSVDNPRGQGAGGYTF. The whole variable domain, remainder taken from reference TRBV29-1 and TRBJ1-2, is SAVISQKPSRDICQRGTSLTIQCQVDSQVTMMFWYRQQPGQSLTLIATANQGSEATYESGFVIDKFPISRPNLTFSTLTVSNMSPEDSSIYLCSVDNPRGQGAGGYTFGSGTRLTVV.